These 31 T cell receptor beta chains were sequenced from one sample in a study of shared clonotypes between healthy human individuals. Naive CD8 cells lacked CD45RO and underwent positive selection for CCR7, leaving out terminally differentiated effector memory CD45RA+ cells. The table came from immunoSEQ multiplex PCR; TCRdb's copy has only in-frame clones and leaves some out. The table has about 2 million clones, approximately 95% seen once. Sequences were obtained from naive CD8+ T cells sorted from blood. The source of these receptors is a young man in good health.

The chain links TRBV27 to TRBJ2-7; the D gene could be TRBD1 or TRBD2 (5 bases each). The CDR3 length is 15 residues. V shed 0 bases and J shed 2 bases, with 11 bases lying between them. The V gene's germline CDR1 is MNHEY and CDR2 SMNVEV (reference sequence). The CDR3 protein is CASSLSPGTTYEQYF. CDR3 sequence (DNA): TGTGCCAGCAGTTTATCCCCCGGGACCACCTACGAGCAGTACTTC.

Details on this clone: Other DNA variants within this sample encode the same CDR3. V is TRBV7-9 and J is TRBJ2-2, with 8 bases lining up with TRBD1. The V gene end was trimmed by 3 bases and the J gene end by 2 bases; junction bases not matched to a gene: 2. CDR3 length equals 15 residues. Germline-derived CDR1 and CDR2 are SEHNR and FQNEAQ (reference sequence). The CDR3 DNA follows: TGTGCCAGCAGCTTCGGACAGGGTAACACCGGGGAGCTGTTTTTT. This sequence encodes CASSFGQGNTGELFF.

In the case of this clone: The same CDR3 also results from other DNA sequences found in this sample. V usage is TRBV4-1 and J usage is TRBJ2-7; 9 bases line up with TRBD2. This CDR3 comprises 14 residues. Germline V CDR1 and CDR2: MGHRA, YSYEKL. Germline trimming cut 1 base from V and 4 bases from J; bases unmatched to any gene: 2. This CDR3 reads CASSQVLAGYEQYF. CDR3 sequence (DNA): TGCGCCAGCAGCCAAGTTCTAGCGGGGTACGAGCAGTACTTC.

The CDR3 DNA is TGTGCCACCCTTGGACTAGCGGGAGATATTTACACCGGGGAGCTGTTTTTT. Encoded protein: CATLGLAGDIYTGELFF. The chain carries TRBV7-9 and TRBJ2-2; 13 bases map to TRBD2. This CDR3 spans 17 amino acids. Unmatched junction bases numbered 11, after V lost 10 bases and J lost 3 bases. From germline, CDR1 is SEHNR and CDR2 FQNEAQ (reference sequence).

This chain links TRBV30 with TRBJ1-4; maybe TRBD1 (5 bases). The CDR3 has 13 amino acids. The germline CDR1 and CDR2 sequences are GTSNPN and SVGIG (reference sequence). V gave up 4 bases and J gave up 3 bases, with 9 bases separating them. This chain's CDR3 is CAWNLGANEKLFF. The DNA for the CDR3 is TGTGCCTGGAACCTGGGGGCTAATGAAAAACTGTTTTTT.

The gene calls are TRBV4-2 and TRBJ2-3; D gene ambiguous. The V gene's germline CDR1 is LGHNA and CDR2 YNFKEQ. Trimming took off 3 bases at V and 0 bases at J, with 7 bases between the two ends. This CDR3 has 14 amino acids. CDR3 coding DNA: TGTGCCAGCAGCCACGTGGGGAGCACAGATACGCAGTATTTT. It specifies CASSHVGSTDTQYF.

The J gene is TRBJ1-2, the V gene TRBV2; TRBD1 aligns across 8 bases. V dropped 6 bases and J dropped 6; count of bases not matched to a gene: 12. The CDR3 extends over 15 amino acids. The germline CDR1 and CDR2 sequences are SNHLY and FYNNEI. The chain's CDR3 is CASRAGAGGVNGYTF. In DNA, the CDR3 is TGTGCCAGCAGGGCTGGGGCAGGGGGCGTCAATGGCTACACCTTC.

V usage is TRBV19 and J usage is TRBJ2-2; no clear D gene. Germline assignment: CDR1 LNHDA and CDR2 SQIVND (reference sequence). V was clipped by 5 bases and J by 5 bases, with 15 bases between them. The CDR3 contains 15 residues. CDR3 DNA: TGTGCCAGTAGTGGGCTAGACCCCGAGACCGGGGAGCTGTTTTTT. Its protein product is CASSGLDPETGELFF.

The gene calls are TRBV29-1 and TRBJ1-2; D is unclear. The CDR3 loop spans 14 amino acids. Germline CDR1 is SQVTM and CDR2 is ANQGSEA. Trimming pared 4 bases from V and 4 bases from J, leaving 16 bases between. CDR3 protein: CSVGDPVQFYGYTF. The CDR3 DNA is TGCAGCGTTGGAGACCCTGTTCAGTTCTATGGCTACACCTTC.

The gene calls are TRBV10-3 and TRBJ2-1; 12 bases match TRBD2. The CDR3 loop spans 15 amino acids. The J segment lost 8 bases and the V segment lost 2 bases, leaving 4 bases of the junction unmatched. From germline, CDR1 is ENHRY and CDR2 SYGVKD. CDR3 in amino acids: CAISEGTSGWDEQFF. DNA of the CDR3: TGTGCCATCAGTGAGGGGACTAGCGGGTGGGATGAGCAGTTCTTC.

This clone was counted between two and nine times. This rearrangement joins TRBV7-9 to TRBJ1-2; tentative D call: TRBD1 (6 bases). With 3 bases removed from V and 4 bases from J, the gap between germline ends came to 21 bases. The CDR3 totals 17 residues. Per the germline V gene, CDR1 is SEHNR and CDR2 is FQNEAQ (reference sequence). This CDR3 is CASSFWFARGGGYGYTF. In DNA, the CDR3 is TGTGCCAGCAGCTTCTGGTTTGCCAGGGGCGGTGGCTATGGCTACACCTTC.

This clone appeared a single time. The CDR3 is CASSQDKGTGAFGRYGYTF. CDR3 in DNA: TGCGCCAGCAGCCAAGATAAGGGAACAGGGGCCTTCGGGCGCTATGGCTACACCTTC. This chain connects TRBV4-1 to TRBJ1-2, with 7 bases identical to TRBD1. Germline lookup yields CDR1 MGHRA and CDR2 YSYEKL. V dropped 0 bases and J dropped 4; count of bases not matched to a gene: 17. This CDR3 region has 19 residues.

About this clone itself: Other DNA variants within this sample encode the same CDR3. The V call is TRBV27, the J call TRBJ2-7; 8 bases align to TRBD1. CDR1 MNHEY and CDR2 SMNVEV come from the germline V gene (reference sequence). The V gene end was trimmed by 6 bases and the J gene end by 2 bases; junction bases not matched to a gene: 3. The CDR3 is 13 residues long. CDR3 DNA: TGTGCCAGCAGCCTACAGGGGGCCTACGAGCAGTACTTC. This codes for CASSLQGAYEQYF.

The CDR3: CASSLPPPEGNQETQYF. As DNA, the CDR3 is TGTGCCAGCAGCTTACCCCCCCCGGAGGGAAACCAAGAGACCCAGTACTTC. The genes are TRBV7-9 and TRBJ2-5, with a possible D match to TRBD2 (6 bases). CDR1 is SEHNR, CDR2 FQNEAQ, per germline (reference sequence). V dropped 2 bases and J dropped 0 bases, with 16 bases sitting between them. CDR3 length: 17 amino acids.

This chain connects TRBV7-2 to TRBJ1-2; tentatively, D is TRBD1 (6 bases). Between the trimmed V and J ends, which lost 5 bases and 5 bases, there was a span of 15 bases. The CDR3 has 14 amino acids. The germline gives CDR1 SGHTA, CDR2 FQGNSA. CDR3 loop: CASSRGGARYGYTF. In DNA, the CDR3 is TGTGCCAGCAGCCGAGGGGGGGCGAGGTATGGCTACACCTTC.

The V and J genes are TRBV4-3 and TRBJ1-1; TRBD1 is a possible D gene (5 bases). V was trimmed by 5 bases and J by 6 bases, leaving 16 bases between them. The CDR3 loop spans 14 amino acids. Germline loops: CDR1 LGHNA, CDR2 YSLEER. CDR3 in DNA: TGCGCCAGCAGCGTCCAGGGTAGGAGCGCTGAAGCTTTCTTT. This sequence encodes CASSVQGRSAEAFF.

The rearrangement uses TRBV5-6 and TRBJ1-4; 8 bases line up with TRBD1. From germline, CDR1 is SGHDT and CDR2 YYEEEE. With V trimmed by 4 bases and J by 3 bases, 2 bases remained unmatched. The CDR3 length is 14 residues. CDR3 region: CASSQQGANEKLFF. The CDR3 nucleotides are TGTGCCAGCAGCCAACAGGGGGCTAATGAAAAACTGTTTTTT.

Regarding this clone: Other nucleotide sequences in the sample specify the same CDR3. The chain joins TRBV4-3 to TRBJ2-7; D call uncertain. CDR1 is LGHNA and CDR2 is YSLEER in the germline V gene. With 0 bases removed from V and 3 bases from J, the gap between germline ends came to 6 bases. The CDR3 runs to 13 residues. CDR3 protein: CASSQDGHYEQYF. DNA of the CDR3: TGCGCCAGCAGCCAAGATGGGCACTACGAGCAGTACTTC.

The gene calls are TRBV6-1 and TRBJ2-7; 9 nucleotides agree with TRBD1. CDR3 length: 15 amino acids. Losses at the gene ends were 6 bases for V and 3 bases for J; bases not matched to a gene: 9. The germline V gene has CDR1 MNHNS and CDR2 SASEGT. The CDR3: CASRQGTGSLYEQYF. The CDR3 nucleotides read TGTGCCAGCAGGCAAGGGACAGGGAGTCTCTACGAGCAGTACTTC.

The CDR3 reads CASSPTRSGGLDYGYTF. CDR3 sequence (DNA): TGTGCCAGCAGCCCCACCCGCAGCGGGGGCTTGGACTATGGCTACACCTTC. This sequence joins TRBV2 and TRBJ1-2; D is perhaps TRBD1 (6 bases). Trimming removed 6 bases from V and 3 bases from J, with 23 bases in between. The germline V gene encodes CDR1 SNHLY and CDR2 FYNNEI. The CDR3 sequence is 17 residues long.

Points on this clone: The same CDR3 also results from other DNA sequences found in this sample. The CDR3 DNA follows: TGTGCCAGCAGTTACTCGCAGGGGTCGAACACTGAAGCTTTCTTT. Protein: CASSYSQGSNTEAFF. V usage is TRBV6-5 and J usage is TRBJ1-1; possible D gene TRBD1, 6 bases. The V end lost 0 bases, the J end lost 1 base, and 9 bases lay between the germline ends. This CDR3 comprises 15 residues. Per the germline V gene, CDR1 is MNHEY and CDR2 is SVGAGI.

The chain couples TRBV7-9 to TRBJ1-1, with TRBD1 matching 7 bases. Germline lookup yields CDR1 SEHNR and CDR2 FQNEAQ (reference sequence). This CDR3 contains 15 residues. V dropped 6 bases and J dropped 4; count of bases not matched to a gene: 11. The CDR3 here is CASRPSTGLATEAFF. The CDR3, as DNA: TGTGCCAGCAGGCCCTCGACAGGGCTGGCCACTGAAGCTTTCTTT.

CDR3 sequence (DNA): TGTGCCAGCAGTTACGGGCCCCCAGACTCCGGAAACACCATATATTTT. Translation: CASSYGPPDSGNTIYF. The chain carries TRBV6-5 and TRBJ1-3; no clear D. Germline values: CDR1 MNHEY, CDR2 SVGAGI. V lost 2 bases to trimming and J lost 4 bases, with 15 bases between them. There are 16 residues in the CDR3.

V is TRBV5-6 and J is TRBJ1-1; D might be TRBD1 (5 bases). Trimming pared 3 bases from V and 1 base from J, leaving 10 bases between. Germline assignment: CDR1 SGHDT and CDR2 YYEEEE. This CDR3 is built from 14 residues. The CDR3 loop reads CASSSRDGNTEAFF. The CDR3 nucleotides read TGTGCCAGCAGCTCCCGGGACGGGAACACTGAAGCTTTCTTT. The variable domain in full, completed from reference TRBV5-6 and TRBJ1-1, reads DAGVTQSPTHLIKTRGQQVTLRCSPKSGHDTVSWYQQALGQGPQFIFQYYEEEERQRGNFPDRFSGHQFPNYSSELNVNALLLGDSALYLCASSSRDGNTEAFFGQGTRLTVV.

This clone was found once. The rearrangement uses TRBV19 and TRBJ1-1; D is unresolved. The CDR3 is 14 amino acids. Germline values: CDR1 LNHDA, CDR2 SQIVND (reference sequence). Trimming cost V 7 bases and J 4 bases, with 16 bases left between them. CDR3 coding DNA: TGTGCCAGTACTGAGGCCGGGATCCCCACTGAAGCTTTCTTT. Translation: CASTEAGIPTEAFF.

The chain joins TRBV27 to TRBJ1-1, with a possible D match to TRBD1 (6 bases). The CDR3 sequence is 13 residues long. Germline-derived CDR1 and CDR2 are MNHEY and SMNVEV (reference sequence). The V end lost 3 bases, the J end lost 7 bases, and 12 bases lay between the germline ends. CDR3 nucleotide sequence: TGTGCCAGCAGTTTCCGGGGGGCGAATGAAGCTTTCTTT. It is translated as CASSFRGANEAFF.

Only a few counts were recorded for this clone. This rearrangement joins TRBV4-1 to TRBJ1-6; possibly TRBD1 for D (6 bases). Trimming pared 2 bases from V and 6 bases from J, leaving 14 bases between. Germline CDR1 reads MGHRA; CDR2 reads YSYEKL. The CDR3 loop spans 16 amino acids. CDR3 in amino acids: CASSQWWGQLNSPLHF. The CDR3 DNA follows: TGCGCCAGCAGCCAATGGTGGGGACAACTTAATTCACCCCTCCACTTT.

This rearrangement joins TRBV5-1 to TRBJ2-2; D remains unclear. The CDR3 spans 12 residues. Deletions cut 6 bases from V and 7 bases from J, with 10 bases between. Germline values: CDR1 SGHRS, CDR2 YFSETQ. CDR3 protein: CASTKTGGELFF. Written as DNA, the CDR3 is TGCGCCAGCACCAAGACGGGCGGGGAGCTGTTTTTT.

The V and J genes are TRBV19 and TRBJ1-1; D not certain. The V gene's germline CDR1 is LNHDA and CDR2 SQIVND (reference sequence). The CDR3 is made up of 12 amino acids. V was trimmed by 3 bases and J by 8 bases, leaving 10 bases between them. DNA of the CDR3: TGTGCCAGTAGTATGGGGAGCGGGGAAGCTTTCTTT. This gives the protein CASSMGSGEAFF.

The sample holds a few counts of this clone. The chain links TRBV27 to TRBJ1-5; D is unresolved. Trimming took 5 bases from V and 0 from J, leaving 11 bases between them. Germline assignment: CDR1 MNHEY and CDR2 SMNVEV (reference sequence). The CDR3 runs to 15 residues. The DNA of the CDR3 is TGTGCCAGCAGTGCGGGTAGCGGTAGCAATCAGCCCCAGCATTTT. Amino acids: CASSAGSGSNQPQHF.

CDR3 sequence reads: CATQSSLGFDNSPLHF. As DNA, the CDR3 is TGTGCCACCCAATCTAGTCTGGGGTTCGATAATTCACCCCTCCACTTT. This chain connects TRBV28 to TRBJ1-6, with no clear D. With 10 bases removed from V and 5 bases from J, the gap between germline ends came to 21 bases. The V gene's germline CDR1 is MDHEN and CDR2 SYDVKM. CDR3 length equals 16 residues.